Each of the 22 T cell receptor beta chains below was sequenced from the same sample in a study of T cells in Graves' hyperthyroidism and ophthalmopathy. Amplification targeted TCR beta CDR3 regions from RNA transcripts. During a first-round RT-PCR of the TCR CDR3, the HTBI primer set was used. TCRdb passed the multiplex PCR reads through MiXCR, listing each CDR3 protein once. The sample includes some 510,000 distinct CDR3 sequences, about a fifth seen only once; the top ten take around 27%. The sample comprised blood. These receptors all come from a man aged 18 to 30 with Graves' hyperthyroidism.

This clonotype was seen many times. The J gene is TRBJ2-7, the V gene TRBV6-4; the match to TRBD1 covers 8 bases. This CDR3 is built from 17 residues. The trim removed 8 bases at V and 4 bases at J, leaving 19 bases unmatched. CDR1 and CDR2 (germline): MRHNA, SNTAGT. The CDR3 DNA sequence: TGTGCCAGCGGCTGGAAGGGACAGGCAACCTCCTTATACGAGCAGTACTTC. Its translation is CASGWKGQATSLYEQYF.

J is TRBJ1-3 and V is TRBV12-3 or TRBV12-4; 7 nucleotides match TRBD1. The ends lost 6 bases at V and 7 bases at J; junction bases unmatched: 6. The CDR3 totals 13 residues. The CDR3 nucleotides are TGTGCCAGCAGGCGACAGGGTTGGAACACCATATATTTT. Translation gives CASRRQGWNTIYF.

The gene calls are TRBV12-3 or TRBV12-4 and TRBJ2-5; the D gene could be TRBD1 or TRBD2 (5 bases each). Trimming took 4 bases from V and 7 from J, leaving 16 bases between them. The length of the CDR3 is 14 residues. The chain's CDR3 is CASSSPGTLMTQYF. CDR3 nucleotide sequence: TGTGCCAGCAGTTCACCGGGGACGTTGATGACCCAGTACTTC.

This clonotype has a count of ten or more. The V call is TRBV9, the J call TRBJ1-2, with 9 bases matching TRBD1. This CDR3 spans 14 amino acids. In germline, CDR1 is SGDLS, CDR2 YYNGEE. V gave up 3 bases and J gave up 5 bases; unmatched junction bases: 5. This CDR3 is CASSADRGTYGYTF. The CDR3, as DNA: TGTGCCAGCAGCGCCGACAGGGGGACTTATGGCTACACCTTC.

V usage is TRBV11-2 and J usage is TRBJ2-7; D remains ambiguous. Looked up from germline, CDR1 is SGHAT and CDR2 is FQNNGV. Deletions cut 5 bases from V and 5 bases from J, with 10 bases between. The CDR3 totals 12 residues. Here the CDR3 reads CASSGRWDEQYF. The DNA of the CDR3 is TGTGCCAGCAGCGGTAGGTGGGACGAGCAGTACTTC. The whole variable domain, remainder taken from reference TRBV11-2 and TRBJ2-7, is EAGVAQSPRYKIIEKRQSVAFWCNPISGHATLYWYQQILGQGPKLLIQFQNNGVVDDSQLPKDRFSAERLKGVDSTLKIQPAKLEDSAVYLCASSGRWDEQYFGPGTRLTVT.

This clonotype was detected ten times or more. The genes are TRBV6-5 and TRBJ2-7; 7 positions agree with TRBD2. This CDR3 spans 13 amino acids. From germline, CDR1 is MNHEY and CDR2 SVGAGI. The junction had 4 bases not matched to a gene; V was cut back by 8 bases and J by 0 bases. DNA of the CDR3: TGTGCCAGCGGGGGGGGAGGCTCCTACGAGCAGTACTTC. Translation: CASGGGGSYEQYF.

The rearrangement uses TRBV4-1 and TRBJ2-2; 9 bases fit TRBD1. With V trimmed by 1 base and J by 7 bases, 10 bases remained unmatched. The CDR3 has 17 amino acids. In germline, CDR1 is MGHRA, CDR2 YSYEKL. CDR3 nucleotides: TGCGCCAGCAGCCAAGGACTAACAGGGGGCAAAGTCGGGGAGCTGTTTTTT. Amino acids: CASSQGLTGGKVGELFF.

For this clonotype: Given a much more abundant clone one base away, this may be a read error. This chain uses TRBV15 with TRBJ2-2; D is perhaps TRBD2 (5 bases). CDR3 length: 18 residues. Germline CDR1 reads LNHNV; CDR2 reads YYDKDF (reference sequence). The CDR3 coding sequence is TGTGCCACCAGCAGAGATGATAATGGACTTACGAACACCGGGGAGCTGTGTTTT. Protein: CATSRDDNGLTNTGELCF.

This clonotype has ten or more counts. The J gene is TRBJ2-5, the V gene TRBV10-3; a possible D gene is TRBD1 (5 bases). Germline CDR1 is ENHRY and CDR2 is SYGVKD. The CDR3 totals 14 residues. Trimming took 3 bases from V and 5 from J, leaving 13 bases between them. The CDR3 bases are TGTGCCATCAGTGAAGGCAGGGATTGGGAGACCCAGTACTTC. It translates to CAISEGRDWETQYF.

In this sample, this clonotype turned up many times. The rearrangement links TRBV6-5 to TRBJ1-6; unclear D gene. Looked up from germline, CDR1 is MNHEY and CDR2 is SVGAGI. The CDR3 loop spans 15 amino acids. V gave up 4 bases and J gave up 0 bases, with 7 bases separating them. This CDR3 is CASSSSSSYNSPLHF. In DNA form, the CDR3 reads TGTGCCAGCAGTTCCTCGAGCTCCTATAATTCACCCCTCCACTTT.

This clonotype was observed at least ten times. J is TRBJ2-5 and V is TRBV7-2, with 11 nucleotides matching TRBD2. The CDR3 has 17 amino acids. CDR1 SGHTA and CDR2 FQGNSA come from the germline V gene. V was pared by 4 bases and J by 1 base, with 8 bases of the junction left unmatched. CDR3 region: CASSSFPGTSGQETQYF. CDR3 DNA: TGTGCCAGCAGCTCATTCCCCGGGACTAGCGGCCAAGAGACCCAGTACTTC.

This clonotype has ten or more counts. This chain connects TRBV4-1 to TRBJ1-1; TRBD1 might be the D (5 bases). The CDR3 loop spans 17 amino acids. With 5 bases removed from V and 3 bases from J, the gap between germline ends came to 22 bases. In germline, CDR1 is MGHRA, CDR2 YSYEKL. In DNA form, the CDR3 reads TGCGCCAGCAGCTACCGGGACTGGAAAAGACGGTACACTGAAGCTTTCTTT. Its protein is CASSYRDWKRRYTEAFF.

This clonotype was detected only a few times. The genes are TRBV12-3 or TRBV12-4 and TRBJ2-2; 12 positions match TRBD2. This CDR3 spans 16 amino acids. After removal of 7 bases from V and 9 bases from J, the junction contained 12 bases not matched to a gene. CDR3: CASTTLAGGPTWELFF. The CDR3, as DNA: TGTGCCAGCACCACCCTAGCGGGGGGGCCTACCTGGGAGCTGTTTTTT.

CDR3 region: CASRVLTGELFF. CDR3 coding DNA: TGTGCCAGCAGGGTCCTTACCGGGGAGCTGTTTTTT. V usage is TRBV6-2 or TRBV6-3 and J usage is TRBJ2-2; D uncertain. Germline lookup yields CDR1 MNHEY and CDR2 SVGEGT. Trimming removed 6 bases at V and 5 bases at J, with 7 bases between. This CDR3 region has 12 residues.

This clonotype appeared many times. V and J are TRBV2 and TRBJ2-3, with D possibly matching TRBD2 (5 bases). Germline V lookup: CDR1 SNHLY, CDR2 FYNNEI. The V and J ends lost 8 bases and 0 bases respectively, with 12 bases between them. This CDR3 comprises 14 residues. CDR3 residues: CASGRSVSTDTQYF. DNA for the CDR3: TGTGCCAGCGGACGTAGCGTAAGCACAGATACGCAGTATTTT.

This clonotype was found many times. The chain uses TRBV5-1 and TRBJ1-1; maybe TRBD1 (5 bases). Per germline, CDR1 SGHRS and CDR2 YFSETQ. The CDR3 runs to 15 residues. V lost 3 bases, J lost 7 bases, and 19 bases lay in between. The CDR3 DNA reads TGCGCCAGCAGCTCCGAACGGGGCCCAGTGGGTGAAGCTTTCTTT. It codes for CASSSERGPVGEAFF.

This clonotype was recorded many times. The gene calls are TRBV6-5 and TRBJ1-2; 8 positions agree with TRBD1. This CDR3 is built from 15 residues. Germline CDR1 is MNHEY and CDR2 is SVGAGI. The V and J ends lost 4 bases and 7 bases, in that order; junction bases with no gene match: 11. CDR3 bases: TGTGCCAGCAGTTTTTTGTCCCAGGGGGCGAGTGGCTACACCTTC. Its protein product is CASSFLSQGASGYTF.

In its sample, this clonotype was seen many times. This sequence joins TRBV20-1 and TRBJ2-7; 7 positions match TRBD1. J gave up 4 bases and V 5 bases, and 8 bases lay outside the gene matches. The CDR3 runs to 13 residues. Germline CDR1 and CDR2: DFQATT and SNEGSKA (reference sequence). The CDR3 is CSAAGTVVYEQYF. Here the CDR3 DNA reads TGCAGTGCTGCCGGGACAGTTGTTTACGAGCAGTACTTC.

This clonotype was found many times. This chain uses TRBV4-1 with TRBJ1-5, with D perhaps TRBD1 (5 bases). Germline-derived CDR1 and CDR2 are MGHRA and YSYEKL. This CDR3 spans 14 amino acids. The V end lost 2 bases, the J end lost 8 bases, and 13 bases lay between the germline ends. The CDR3 sequence is CASSQLGLKEPQHF. CDR3 in DNA: TGCGCCAGCAGCCAACTGGGACTCAAGGAGCCCCAGCATTTT.

V gene TRBV20-1 combines with J gene TRBJ2-7; TRBD2 might be the D (6 bases). This CDR3 contains 14 residues. Germline CDR1 reads DFQATT; CDR2 reads SNEGSKA (reference sequence). Between the trimmed V and J ends, which lost 5 bases and 4 bases, there was a span of 18 bases. The CDR3 sequence is CSAYAGTPVYEQYF. The CDR3 bases are TGCAGTGCTTATGCTGGGACTCCCGTATACGAGCAGTACTTC.

This clonotype was recorded at least ten times. The chain employs TRBV30 and TRBJ2-2; weak D call: TRBD2 (6 bases). The germline gives CDR1 GTSNPN, CDR2 SVGIG (reference sequence). The CDR3 is made up of 14 amino acids. Trimming shortened V by 4 bases and J by 7 bases, and 16 bases separated the two germline ends. CDR3 nucleotide sequence: TGTGCCTGGAAAAAACCTCGCGGGAACGGGGAGCTGTTTTTT. Translating it yields CAWKKPRGNGELFF. The full variable domain, in which reference TRBV30 and TRBJ2-2 provide the parts outside the CDR3, is SQTIHQWPATLVQPVGSPLSLECTVEGTSNPNLYWYRQAAGRGLQLLFYSVGIGQISSEVPQNLSASRPQDRQFILSSKKLLLSDSGFYLCAWKKPRGNGELFFGEGSRLTVL.

This clonotype was counted between two and nine times. The chain uses TRBV6-1 and TRBJ1-3; no firm D call. CDR1 is MNHNS and CDR2 is SASEGT in the germline V gene. With 10 bases removed from V and 2 bases from J, the gap between germline ends came to 15 bases. The CDR3 runs 14 residues. The CDR3 reads CATAPGLPGNTIYF. The CDR3 coding sequence is TGTGCCACCGCTCCGGGATTACCTGGAAACACCATATATTTT.